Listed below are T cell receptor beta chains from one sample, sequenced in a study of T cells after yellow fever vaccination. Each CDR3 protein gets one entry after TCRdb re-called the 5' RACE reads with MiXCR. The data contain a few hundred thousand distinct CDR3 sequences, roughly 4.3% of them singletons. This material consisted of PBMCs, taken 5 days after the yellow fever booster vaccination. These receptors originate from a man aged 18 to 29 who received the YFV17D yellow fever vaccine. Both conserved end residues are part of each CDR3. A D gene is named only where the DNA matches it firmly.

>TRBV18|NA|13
CASSPTAAYEQYF
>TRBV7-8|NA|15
CASSLDQTATYEQYF
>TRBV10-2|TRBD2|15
CASREEAGDYNEQFF
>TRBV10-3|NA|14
CAITGQGRGNEQFF
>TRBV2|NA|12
CASNSGANVLTF
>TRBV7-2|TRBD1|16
CASSLDRGRIKETQYF
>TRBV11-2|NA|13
CASSFAGDQPQHF
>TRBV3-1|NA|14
CASSQASSRSPLHF
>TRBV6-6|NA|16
CASSYVSWGGNQPQHF
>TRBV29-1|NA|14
CSVDPTGTNYGYTF
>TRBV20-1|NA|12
CSAWEPLEGYTF
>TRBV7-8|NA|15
CASSPRRVGLGTQYF
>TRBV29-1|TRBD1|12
CSAAGTAYEQYF
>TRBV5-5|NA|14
CASSAGDTYYEQYF
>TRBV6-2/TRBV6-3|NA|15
CASSHLAPTQETQYF
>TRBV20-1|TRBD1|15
CSARPRQGRNQPQHF
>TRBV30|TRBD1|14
CAWSGRQGWDEQYF
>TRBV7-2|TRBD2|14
CASSYRTSGNEQFF
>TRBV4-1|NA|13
CASSQGFGGMQYF
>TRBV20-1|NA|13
CSARGGFYNEQFF
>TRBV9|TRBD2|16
CASSVGFSGGANEQFF
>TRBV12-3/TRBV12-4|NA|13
CASSPSVPMRQYF
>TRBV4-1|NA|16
CASSQEWGQLHTEAFF
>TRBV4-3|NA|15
CASSQDDSRYTEAFF
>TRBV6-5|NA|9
CASTSEQFF
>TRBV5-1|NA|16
CASSSGEQALSAEAFF
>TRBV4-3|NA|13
CASSQQGSNGYTF
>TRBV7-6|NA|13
CASTAWDTGELFF
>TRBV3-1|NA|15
CASSPPHGRQETQYF
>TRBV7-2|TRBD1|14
CASSNNRDSYEQYF
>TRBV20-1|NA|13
CSAPEGGITEAFF
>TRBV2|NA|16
CASSDPIQGSYNEQFF
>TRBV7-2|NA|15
CASSFRPGPNTEAFF
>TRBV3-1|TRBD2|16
CASSQGSGGLGETQYF